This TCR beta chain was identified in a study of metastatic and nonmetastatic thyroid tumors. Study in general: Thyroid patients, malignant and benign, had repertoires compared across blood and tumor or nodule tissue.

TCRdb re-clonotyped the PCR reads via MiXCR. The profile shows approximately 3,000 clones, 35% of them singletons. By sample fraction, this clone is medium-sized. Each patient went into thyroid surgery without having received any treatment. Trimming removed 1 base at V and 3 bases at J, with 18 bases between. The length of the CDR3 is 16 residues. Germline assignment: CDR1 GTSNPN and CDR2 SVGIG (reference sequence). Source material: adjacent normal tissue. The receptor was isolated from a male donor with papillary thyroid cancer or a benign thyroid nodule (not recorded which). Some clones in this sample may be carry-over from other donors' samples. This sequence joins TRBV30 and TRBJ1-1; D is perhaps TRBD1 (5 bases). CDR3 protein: CAWSAYWGWEDTEAFF. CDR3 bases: TGTGCCTGGAGTGCCTACTGGGGGTGGGAAGACACTGAAGCTTTCTTT.